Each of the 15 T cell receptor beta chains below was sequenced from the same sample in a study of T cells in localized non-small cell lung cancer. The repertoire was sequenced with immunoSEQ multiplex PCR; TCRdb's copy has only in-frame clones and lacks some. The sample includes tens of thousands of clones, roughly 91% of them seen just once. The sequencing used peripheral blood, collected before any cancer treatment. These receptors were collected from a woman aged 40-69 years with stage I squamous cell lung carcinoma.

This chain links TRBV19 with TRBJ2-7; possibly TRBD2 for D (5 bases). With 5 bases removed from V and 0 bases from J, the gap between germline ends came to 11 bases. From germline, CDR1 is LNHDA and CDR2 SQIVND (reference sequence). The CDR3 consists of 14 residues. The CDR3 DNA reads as TGTGCCAGTAGTTTCGGGATCGTCTCCTACGAGCAGTACTTC. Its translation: CASSFGIVSYEQYF.

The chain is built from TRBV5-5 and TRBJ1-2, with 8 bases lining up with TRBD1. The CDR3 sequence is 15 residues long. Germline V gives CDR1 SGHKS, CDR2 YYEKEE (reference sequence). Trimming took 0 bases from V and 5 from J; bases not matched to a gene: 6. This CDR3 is CASSLGQGYGYGYTF. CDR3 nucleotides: TGTGCCAGCAGCTTGGGACAGGGGTATGGGTATGGCTACACCTTC. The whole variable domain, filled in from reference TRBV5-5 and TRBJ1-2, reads DAGVTQSPTHLIKTRGQQVTLRCSPISGHKSVSWYQQVLGQGPQFIFQYYEKEERGRGNFPDRFSARQFPNYSSELNVNALLLGDSALYLCASSLGQGYGYGYTFGSGTRLTVV.

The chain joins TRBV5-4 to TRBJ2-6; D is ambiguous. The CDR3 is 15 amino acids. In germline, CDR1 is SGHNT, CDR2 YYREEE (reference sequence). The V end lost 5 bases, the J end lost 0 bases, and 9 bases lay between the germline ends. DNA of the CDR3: TGTGCCAGCAGTAACGAGGTCTCTGGGGCCAACGTCCTGACTTTC. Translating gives CASSNEVSGANVLTF.

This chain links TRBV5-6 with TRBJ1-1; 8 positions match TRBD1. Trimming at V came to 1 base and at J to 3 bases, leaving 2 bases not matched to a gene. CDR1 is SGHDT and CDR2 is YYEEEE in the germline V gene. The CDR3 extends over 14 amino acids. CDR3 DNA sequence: TGTGCCAGCAGCTTGAGACAGGGGTACACTGAAGCTTTCTTT. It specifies CASSLRQGYTEAFF.

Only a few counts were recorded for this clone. The CDR3 protein is CASSPREGPLSNTEAFF. The CDR3 nucleotides are TGTGCCAGCTCACCACGAGAGGGTCCGCTATCTAACACTGAAGCTTTCTTT. J is TRBJ1-1 and V is TRBV18; D gene unclear. This CDR3 region has 17 residues. The ends were cut back, 1 base at V and 2 bases at J, with 17 bases in the middle. CDR1 and CDR2 from the germline V gene are KGHSH and LQKENI. The full variable domain, with the rest looked up from reference TRBV18 and TRBJ1-1, is NAGVMQNPRHLVRRRGQEARLRCSPMKGHSHVYWYRQLPEEGLKFMVYLQKENIIDESGMPKERFSAEFPKEGPSILRIQQVVRGDSAAYFCASSPREGPLSNTEAFFGQGTRLTVV.

CDR3 residues: CASSRDTTGQPQHF. The CDR3 region has the DNA TGTGCCAGCAGCCGGGACACGACGGGTCAGCCCCAGCATTTT. The chain is built from TRBV6-5 and TRBJ1-5; TRBD1 might be the D (6 bases). This CDR3 region has 14 residues. CDR1 MNHEY and CDR2 SVGAGI come from the germline V gene. V was cut by 6 bases and J by 6 bases, with 15 bases left in between.

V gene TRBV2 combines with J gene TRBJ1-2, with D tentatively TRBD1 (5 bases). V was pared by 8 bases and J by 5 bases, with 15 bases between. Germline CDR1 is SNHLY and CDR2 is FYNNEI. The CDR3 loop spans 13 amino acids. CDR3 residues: CASSMAREYGYTF. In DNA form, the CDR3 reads TGTGCCAGCTCCATGGCCAGGGAGTATGGCTACACCTTC.

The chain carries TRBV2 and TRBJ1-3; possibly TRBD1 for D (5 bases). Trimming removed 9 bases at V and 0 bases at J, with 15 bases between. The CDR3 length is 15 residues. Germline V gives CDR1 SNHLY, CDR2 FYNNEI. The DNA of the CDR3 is TGTGCCAGTACCCAGGGCGCCCACTCTGGAAACACCATATATTTT. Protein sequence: CASTQGAHSGNTIYF.

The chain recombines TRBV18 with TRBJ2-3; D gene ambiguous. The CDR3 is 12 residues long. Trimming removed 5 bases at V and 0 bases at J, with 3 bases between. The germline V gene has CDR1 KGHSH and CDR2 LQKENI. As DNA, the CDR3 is TGTGCCAGCTCAACTAGCACAGATACGCAGTATTTT. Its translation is CASSTSTDTQYF.

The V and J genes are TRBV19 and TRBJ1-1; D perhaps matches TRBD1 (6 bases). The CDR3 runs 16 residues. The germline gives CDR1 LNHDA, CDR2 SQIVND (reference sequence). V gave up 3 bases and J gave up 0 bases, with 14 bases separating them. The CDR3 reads CASSMGGTLMNTEAFF. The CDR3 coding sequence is TGTGCCAGTAGTATGGGGGGCACCTTGATGAACACTGAAGCTTTCTTT.

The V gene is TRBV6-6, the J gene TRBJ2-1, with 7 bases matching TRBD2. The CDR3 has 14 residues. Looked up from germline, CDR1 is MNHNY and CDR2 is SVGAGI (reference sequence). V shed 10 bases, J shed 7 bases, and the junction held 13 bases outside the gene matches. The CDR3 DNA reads TGTGCCACCCTAAAGGGGAGGGGACGAAATGAGCAGTTCTTC. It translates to CATLKGRGRNEQFF.

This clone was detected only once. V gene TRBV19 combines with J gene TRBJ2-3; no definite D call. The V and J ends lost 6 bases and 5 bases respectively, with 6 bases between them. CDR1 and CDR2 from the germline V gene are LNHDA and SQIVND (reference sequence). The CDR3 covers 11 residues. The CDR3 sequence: CASSRGDTQYF. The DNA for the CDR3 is TGTGCCAGTAGCAGAGGAGATACGCAGTATTTT.

CDR3 sequence: CASSPDGTGSGYTF. CDR3 nucleotide sequence: TGTGCCAGCAGCCCTGACGGGACAGGGTCTGGCTACACCTTC. This chain uses TRBV5-4 with TRBJ1-2; 9 bases match TRBD1. Germline lookup yields CDR1 SGHNT and CDR2 YYREEE (reference sequence). The trim removed 4 bases at V and 7 bases at J, leaving 8 bases unmatched. The CDR3 has 14 amino acids.

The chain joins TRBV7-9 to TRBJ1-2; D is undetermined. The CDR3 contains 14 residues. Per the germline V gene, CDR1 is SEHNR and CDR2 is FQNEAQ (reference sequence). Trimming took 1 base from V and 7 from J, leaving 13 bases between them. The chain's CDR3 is CASSLVEVTRGYTF. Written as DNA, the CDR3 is TGTGCCAGCAGCTTAGTCGAGGTTACCCGTGGCTACACCTTC.

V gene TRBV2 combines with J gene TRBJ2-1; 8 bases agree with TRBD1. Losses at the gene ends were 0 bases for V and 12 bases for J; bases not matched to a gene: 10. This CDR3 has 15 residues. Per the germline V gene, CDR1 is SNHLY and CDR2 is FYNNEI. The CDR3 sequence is CASSEAGQGQVGQFF. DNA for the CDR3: TGTGCCAGCAGTGAAGCTGGACAGGGCCAAGTCGGGCAGTTCTTC.